Here is one TCR beta chain with its context. The data derive from a study of cytomegalovirus exposure and HLA in healthy donors. Germline lookup yields CDR1 SGHTA and CDR2 FQGNSA. The junction had 6 bases not matched to a gene; V was cut back by 2 bases and J by 0 bases. The CDR3 length is 16 residues. Vbeta (60) and Jbeta (13) primers were used in the PCR. Sequencing was performed with immunoSEQ multiplex PCR; in TCRdb, only in-frame clones are kept and a portion is missing. Among about 200,000 clones listed, 60% to 80% were seen once. This TCR was sampled from a woman between 25 and 40 years old in good health and CMV-seropositive. The sample consisted of PBMCs. The rearrangement uses TRBV7-2 and TRBJ2-5, with 7 bases aligning to TRBD2. The CDR3 nucleotides are TGTGCCAGCAGCTTAAACAGCGGGACGTACCAAGAGACCCAGTACTTC. Protein product: CASSLNSGTYQETQYF.